This T cell receptor beta chain was sequenced in a study of CD8+CD57+ T cells in acquired aplastic anemia. Study-wide results and limits: Between patients and controls, around 27 CD8+ CDR3 sequences were found in common. Significance was not reached for CD8+ Simpson's diversity between patients and controls.

Patients included in sequencing had previously demonstrated CD8+CD57+ cell expansion by flow cytometry. Germline CDR1 reads WNHNN; CDR2 reads SYGVQD (reference sequence). CDR3 length: 11 amino acids. V dropped 3 bases and J dropped 8 bases, with 8 bases sitting between them. This clonotype turned up a few times. As yet, its antigen is unknown. Both TCR beta VDJ combination and CDR3 sequence profiling were carried out. Genomic DNA was the template for this profiling. One entry per CDR3 protein results from TCRdb running MiXCR on the reads. The table has around 290,000 distinct CDR3 sequences, 56% seen once.

The material sequenced was sorted CD4+, CD8+, or CD8+CD57+ T cells (not recorded which) from PBMCs. The chain couples TRBV10-1 to TRBJ2-7, with D possibly being TRBD1 (6 bases). The receptor's source is a human donor with aplastic anemia. DNA of the CDR3: TGCGCCAGCAGTGATCAGGGGAAGCAGTACTTC. Its protein product is CASSDQGKQYF.